The present entry profiles one T cell receptor beta chain with its context. Assay used: immunoSEQ multiplex PCR; TCRdb lists only in-frame clones, some missing. The sample lists about 200,000 clones; more than 70% were seen once. Germline V gene sequence: CDR1 MNHEY, CDR2 SMNVEV (reference sequence). V gave up 0 bases and J gave up 3 bases, with 12 bases separating them. The CDR3 extends over 15 amino acids. The source of the sample is a study of blood T cell repertoires in COVID-19. Sequenced material: PBMCs or T cells enriched from blood (not recorded which). The rearrangement links TRBV27 to TRBJ2-7, with D perhaps matching TRBD1 (6 bases). The TCR was taken from a man in his forties with acute COVID-19. The CDR3 region has the DNA TGTGCCAGCAGTTTATCACGGACAGACTACTACGAGCAGTACTTC. It encodes CASSLSRTDYYEQYF.